The present entry profiles one TCR beta chain with its context. The antigen remains unidentified. CDR1 is MNHNS and CDR2 is SASEGT in the germline V gene. The CDR3 runs to 15 residues. Trimming removed 8 bases from V and 5 bases from J; junction bases left unmatched: 14. This sample was included in a study of shared clonotypes between healthy human individuals. The study's findings and limits: The diversity represented, both genetic and in exposure history, was limited by few donors. The authors expected sequencing depth to affect clonotype sharing among donors.

Using immunoSEQ multiplex PCR, the repertoire was profiled, and TCRdb retains in-frame clones only, with some absent. This repertoire shows around 1,900,000 clones, around 93% found once; its top ten account for over 1.5%. CD8 cells classed as naive were CD45RO-negative and positively selected for CCR7, excluding terminally differentiated effector memory CD45RA+ cells. The V and J genes are TRBV6-1 and TRBJ2-5; 7 bases map to TRBD2. The source of this sequence is a man aged 18 to 35 in good health. Some clones in this sample may be carry-over from other donors' samples. Specimen: naive CD8+ T cells from PBMCs. The CDR3 nucleotides are TGTGCCAGCGGAATGGGAGGGAGGGCCTGGGAGACCCAGTACTTC. Translation gives CASGMGGRAWETQYF.